The text below deals with one T cell receptor beta chain. The CDR3 contains 17 residues. The germline gives CDR1 SGDLS, CDR2 YYNGEE. V dropped 4 bases and J dropped 5; count of bases not matched to a gene: 12. Authors' methods: Amplification with reference gene primers provided the estimates of nucleated cell counts. Clones were read by immunoSEQ multiplex PCR, and TCRdb kept only the in-frame ones, dropping some. D and trimming come from the DNA, and the V and J calls and clone size come from that table. The sample consists of over 200,000 clones, 70% to 90% of them appearing once. This entry belongs to a study of blood T cell repertoires in COVID-19. The wider study: Acute-phase and convalescent COVID-19 samples originated in the United States, Italy and Spain. PBMCs, B-cell-depleted T cells, or T cells provided the cDNA or gDNA that made up the material.

This receptor was obtained from a man aged 40-50 years with acute or convalescent COVID-19. V usage is TRBV9 and J usage is TRBJ2-2; TRBD2 matches 9 bases. The sample comprised peripheral blood. CDR3: CASSHSRGAGGTGELFF. The CDR3 nucleotides read TGTGCCAGCAGCCACTCCCGTGGAGCGGGAGGAACCGGGGAGCTGTTTTTT. The variable domain in full, with the rest retrieved from reference TRBV9 and TRBJ2-2, is DSGVTQTPKHLITATGQRVTLRCSPRSGDLSVYWYQQSLDQGLQFLIQYYNGEERAKGNILERFSAQQFPDLHSELNLSSLELGDSALYFCASSHSRGAGGTGELFFGEGSRLTVL.